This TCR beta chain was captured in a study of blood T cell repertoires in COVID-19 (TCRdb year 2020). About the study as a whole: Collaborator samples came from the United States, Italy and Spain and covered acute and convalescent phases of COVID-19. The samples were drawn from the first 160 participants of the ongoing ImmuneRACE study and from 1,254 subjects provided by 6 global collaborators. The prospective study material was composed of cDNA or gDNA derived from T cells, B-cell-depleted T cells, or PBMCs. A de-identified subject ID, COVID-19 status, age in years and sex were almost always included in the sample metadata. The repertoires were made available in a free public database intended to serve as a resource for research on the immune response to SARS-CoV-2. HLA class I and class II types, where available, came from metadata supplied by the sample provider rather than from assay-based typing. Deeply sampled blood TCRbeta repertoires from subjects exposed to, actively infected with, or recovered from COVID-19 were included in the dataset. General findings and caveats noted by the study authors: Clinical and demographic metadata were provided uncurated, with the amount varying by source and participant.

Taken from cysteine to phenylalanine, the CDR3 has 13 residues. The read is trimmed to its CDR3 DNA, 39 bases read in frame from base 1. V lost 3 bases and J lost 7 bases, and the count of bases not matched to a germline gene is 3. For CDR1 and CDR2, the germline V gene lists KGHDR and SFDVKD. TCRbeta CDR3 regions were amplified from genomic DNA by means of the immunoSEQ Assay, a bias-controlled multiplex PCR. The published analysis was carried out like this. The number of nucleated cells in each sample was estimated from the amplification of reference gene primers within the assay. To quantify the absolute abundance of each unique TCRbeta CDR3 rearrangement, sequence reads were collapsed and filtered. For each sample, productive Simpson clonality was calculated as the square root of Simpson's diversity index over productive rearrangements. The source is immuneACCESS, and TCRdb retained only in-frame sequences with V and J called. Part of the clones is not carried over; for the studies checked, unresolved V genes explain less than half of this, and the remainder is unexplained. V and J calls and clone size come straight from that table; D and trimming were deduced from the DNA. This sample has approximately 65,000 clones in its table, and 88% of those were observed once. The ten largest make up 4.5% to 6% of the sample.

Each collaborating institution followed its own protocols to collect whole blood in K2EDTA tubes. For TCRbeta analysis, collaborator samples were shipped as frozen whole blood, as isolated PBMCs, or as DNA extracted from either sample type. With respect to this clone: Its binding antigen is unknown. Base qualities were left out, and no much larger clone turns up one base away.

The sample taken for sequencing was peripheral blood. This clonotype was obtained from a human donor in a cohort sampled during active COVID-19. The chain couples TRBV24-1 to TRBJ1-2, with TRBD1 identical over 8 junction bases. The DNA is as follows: TGTGCCACCAGTGATCTTGGACAGGGTGGCTACACCTTC. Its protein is CATSDLGQGGYTF.